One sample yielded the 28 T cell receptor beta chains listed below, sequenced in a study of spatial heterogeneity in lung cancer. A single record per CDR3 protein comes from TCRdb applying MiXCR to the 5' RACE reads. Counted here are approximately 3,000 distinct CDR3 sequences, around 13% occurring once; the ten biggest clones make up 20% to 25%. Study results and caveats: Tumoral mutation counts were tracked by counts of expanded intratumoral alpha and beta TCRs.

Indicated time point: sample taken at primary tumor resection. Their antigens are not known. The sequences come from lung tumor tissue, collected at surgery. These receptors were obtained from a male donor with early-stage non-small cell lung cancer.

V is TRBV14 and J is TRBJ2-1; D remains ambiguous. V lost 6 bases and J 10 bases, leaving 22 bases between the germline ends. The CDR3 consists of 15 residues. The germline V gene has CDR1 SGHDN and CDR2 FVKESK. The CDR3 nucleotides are TGTGCCAGCAGTTTAGTAGGCCTCTCCCTAGGGGAGCAGTTCTTC. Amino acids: CASSLVGLSLGEQFF.

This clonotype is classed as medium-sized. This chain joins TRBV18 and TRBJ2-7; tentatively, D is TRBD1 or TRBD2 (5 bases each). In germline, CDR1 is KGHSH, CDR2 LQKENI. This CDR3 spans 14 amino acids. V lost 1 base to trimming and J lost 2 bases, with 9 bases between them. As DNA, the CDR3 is TGTGCCAGCTCACCACGGCAGGGAGCCTACGAGCAGTACTTC. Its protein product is CASSPRQGAYEQYF.

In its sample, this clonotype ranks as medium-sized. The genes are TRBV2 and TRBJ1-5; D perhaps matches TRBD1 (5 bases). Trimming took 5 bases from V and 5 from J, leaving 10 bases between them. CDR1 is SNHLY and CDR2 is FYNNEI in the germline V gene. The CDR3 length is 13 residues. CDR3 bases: TGTGCCAGCAGTAGTGGGGCCGATCAGCCCCAGCATTTT. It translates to CASSSGADQPQHF.

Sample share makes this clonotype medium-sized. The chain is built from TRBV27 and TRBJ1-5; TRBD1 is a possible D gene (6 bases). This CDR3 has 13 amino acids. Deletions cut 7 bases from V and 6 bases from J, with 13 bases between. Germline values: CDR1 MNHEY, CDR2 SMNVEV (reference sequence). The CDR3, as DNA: TGTGCCAGCACCTACAGGGCCGGTCAGCCCCAGCATTTT. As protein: CASTYRAGQPQHF.

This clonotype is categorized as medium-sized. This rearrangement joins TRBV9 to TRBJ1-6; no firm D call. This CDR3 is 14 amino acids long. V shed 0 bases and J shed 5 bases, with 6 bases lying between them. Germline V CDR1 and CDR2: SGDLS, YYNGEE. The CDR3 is CASSVDWNNSPLHF. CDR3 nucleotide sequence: TGTGCCAGCAGCGTAGATTGGAATAATTCACCCCTCCACTTT. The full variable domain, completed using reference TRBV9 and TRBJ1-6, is DSGVTQTPKHLITATGQRVTLRCSPRSGDLSVYWYQQSLDQGLQFLIQYYNGEERAKGNILERFSAQQFPDLHSELNLSSLELGDSALYFCASSVDWNNSPLHFGNGTRLTVT.

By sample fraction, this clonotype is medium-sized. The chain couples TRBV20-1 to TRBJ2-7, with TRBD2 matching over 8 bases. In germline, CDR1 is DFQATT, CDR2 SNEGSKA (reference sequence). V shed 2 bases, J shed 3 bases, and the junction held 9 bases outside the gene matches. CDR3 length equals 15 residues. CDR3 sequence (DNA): TGCAGTGCTAGACGGACTAGCCGATGCTACTACGAGCAGTACTTC. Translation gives CSARRTSRCYYEQYF.

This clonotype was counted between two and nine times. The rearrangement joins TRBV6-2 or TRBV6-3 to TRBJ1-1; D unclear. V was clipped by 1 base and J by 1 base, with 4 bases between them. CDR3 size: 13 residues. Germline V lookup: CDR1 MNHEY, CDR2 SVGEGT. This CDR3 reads CASSYYGNTEAFF. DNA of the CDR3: TGTGCCAGCAGTTACTACGGGAACACTGAAGCTTTCTTT.

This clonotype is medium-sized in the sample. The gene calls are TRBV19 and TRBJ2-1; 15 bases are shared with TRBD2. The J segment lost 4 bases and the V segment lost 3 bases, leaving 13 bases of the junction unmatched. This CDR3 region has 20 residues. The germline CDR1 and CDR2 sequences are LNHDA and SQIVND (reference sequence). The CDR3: CASSISKGLAGGRGYNEQFF. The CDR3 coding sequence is TGTGCCAGTAGTATCTCCAAGGGACTAGCGGGAGGTCGAGGATACAATGAGCAGTTCTTC.

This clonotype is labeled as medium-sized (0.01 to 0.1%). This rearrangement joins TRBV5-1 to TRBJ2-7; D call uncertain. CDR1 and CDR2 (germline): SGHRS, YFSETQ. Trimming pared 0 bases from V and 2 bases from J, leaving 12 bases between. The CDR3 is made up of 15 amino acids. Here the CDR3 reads CASSLDGGTTYEQYF. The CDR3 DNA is TGCGCCAGCAGCTTGGATGGCGGAACGACCTACGAGCAGTACTTC.

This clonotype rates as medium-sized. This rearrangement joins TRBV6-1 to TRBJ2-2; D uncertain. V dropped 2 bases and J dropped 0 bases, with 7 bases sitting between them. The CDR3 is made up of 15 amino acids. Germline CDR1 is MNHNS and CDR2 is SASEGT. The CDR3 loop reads CASSELRANTGELFF. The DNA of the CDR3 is TGTGCCAGCAGTGAACTTAGGGCGAACACCGGGGAGCTGTTTTTT.

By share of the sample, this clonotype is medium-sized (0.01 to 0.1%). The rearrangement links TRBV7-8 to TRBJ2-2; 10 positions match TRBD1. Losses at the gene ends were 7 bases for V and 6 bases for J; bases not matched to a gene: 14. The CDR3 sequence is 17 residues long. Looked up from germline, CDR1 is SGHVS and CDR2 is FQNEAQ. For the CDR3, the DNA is TGTGCCAGCACCCTAACCTGGGACAGGGGTGGCCCCGGGGAGCTGTTTTTT. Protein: CASTLTWDRGGPGELFF.

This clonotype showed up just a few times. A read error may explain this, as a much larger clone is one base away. DNA for the CDR3: TGTGCCAGCAGTCCAACCCATACCCCAAATGAGCAGTTCTTC. Amino acid sequence: CASSPTHTPNEQFF. The chain carries TRBV12-3 or TRBV12-4 and TRBJ2-1; no clear D gene. This CDR3 is 14 amino acids long. Trimming removed 5 bases at V and 7 bases at J, with 15 bases between.

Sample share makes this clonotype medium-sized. This chain's CDR3 is CATSRGGTSKETQYF. CDR3 nucleotides: TGTGCCACCAGCAGAGGCGGCACATCCAAGGAGACCCAGTACTTC. V usage is TRBV15 and J usage is TRBJ2-5, with D unresolved. Germline-derived CDR1 and CDR2 are LNHNV and YYDKDF (reference sequence). The CDR3 runs 15 residues. Trimming left V 1 base short and J 5 bases short, with 14 bases between.

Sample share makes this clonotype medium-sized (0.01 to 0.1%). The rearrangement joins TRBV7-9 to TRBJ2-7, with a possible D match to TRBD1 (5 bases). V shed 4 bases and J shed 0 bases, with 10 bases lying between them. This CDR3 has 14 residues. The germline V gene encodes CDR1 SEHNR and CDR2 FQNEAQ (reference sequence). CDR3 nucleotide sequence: TGTGCCAGCAGCTCCGACAGAACCTCCTACGAGCAGTACTTC. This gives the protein CASSSDRTSYEQYF. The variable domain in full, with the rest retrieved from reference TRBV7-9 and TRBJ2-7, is DTGVSQNPRHKITKRGQNVTFRCDPISEHNRLYWYRQTLGQGPEFLTYFQNEAQLEKSRLLSDRFSAERPKGSFSTLEIQRTEQGDSAMYLCASSSDRTSYEQYFGPGTRLTVT.

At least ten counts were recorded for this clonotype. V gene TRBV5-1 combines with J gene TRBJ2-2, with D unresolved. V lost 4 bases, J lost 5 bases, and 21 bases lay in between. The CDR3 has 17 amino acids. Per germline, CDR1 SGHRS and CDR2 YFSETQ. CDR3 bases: TGCGCCAGCAGCCTCTGGGTGCTAAGTGGGTCGACCGGGGAGCTGTTTTTT. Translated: CASSLWVLSGSTGELFF.

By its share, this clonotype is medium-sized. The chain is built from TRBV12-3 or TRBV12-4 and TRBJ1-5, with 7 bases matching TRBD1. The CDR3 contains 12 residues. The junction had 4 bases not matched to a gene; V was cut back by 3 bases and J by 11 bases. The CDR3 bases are TGTGCCAGCAGTTTGGTACAGGGGACCCAGCATTTT. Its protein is CASSLVQGTQHF.

The CDR3 loop is CASSRTRGSYEQYF. In DNA, the CDR3 is TGTGCCAGCAGTCGCACGAGGGGCTCCTACGAGCAGTACTTC. The chain links TRBV7-6 to TRBJ2-7; D possibly matches TRBD1 or TRBD2 (5 bases each). V lost 6 bases and J 0 bases, leaving 12 bases between the germline ends. This CDR3 has 14 residues. Per germline, CDR1 SGHVS and CDR2 FNYEAQ.

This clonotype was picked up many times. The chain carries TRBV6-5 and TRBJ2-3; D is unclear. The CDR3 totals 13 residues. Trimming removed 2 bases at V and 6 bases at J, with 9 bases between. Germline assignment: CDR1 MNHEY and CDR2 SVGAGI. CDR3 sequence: CASSYRRVDTQYF. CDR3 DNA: TGTGCCAGCAGTTACCGCCGGGTCGATACGCAGTATTTT.

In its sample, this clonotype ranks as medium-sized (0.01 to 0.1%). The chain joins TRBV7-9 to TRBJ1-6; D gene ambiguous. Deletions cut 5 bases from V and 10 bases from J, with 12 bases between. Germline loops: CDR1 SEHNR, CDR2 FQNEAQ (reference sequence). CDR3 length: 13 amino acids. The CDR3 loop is CASSGGVGSPLHF. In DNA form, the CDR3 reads TGTGCCAGCAGCGGCGGGGTAGGCTCACCCCTCCACTTT.

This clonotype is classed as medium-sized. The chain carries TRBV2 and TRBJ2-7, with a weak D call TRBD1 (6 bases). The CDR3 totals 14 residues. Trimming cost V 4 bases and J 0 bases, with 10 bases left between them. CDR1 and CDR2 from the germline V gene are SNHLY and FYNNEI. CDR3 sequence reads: CASSATGFSYEQYF. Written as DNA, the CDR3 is TGTGCCAGCAGTGCCACAGGGTTCTCCTACGAGCAGTACTTC. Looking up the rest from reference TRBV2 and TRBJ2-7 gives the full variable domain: EPEVTQTPSHQVTQMGQEVILRCVPISNHLYFYWYRQILGQKVEFLVSFYNNEISEKSEIFDDQFSVERPDGSNFTLKIRSTKLEDSAMYFCASSATGFSYEQYFGPGTRLTVT.

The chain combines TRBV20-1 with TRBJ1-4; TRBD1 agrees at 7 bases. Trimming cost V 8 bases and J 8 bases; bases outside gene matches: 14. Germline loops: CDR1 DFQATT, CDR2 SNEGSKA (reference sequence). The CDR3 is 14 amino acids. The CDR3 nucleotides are TGCAGTTCAAGGGGGCTGGGACAAGAGGAAAAACTGTTTTTT. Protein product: CSSRGLGQEEKLFF.

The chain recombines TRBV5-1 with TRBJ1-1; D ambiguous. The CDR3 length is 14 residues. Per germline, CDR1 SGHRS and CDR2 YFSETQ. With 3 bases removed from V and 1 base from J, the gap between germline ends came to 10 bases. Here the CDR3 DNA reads TGCGCCAGCAGCTCCGCAGGTTGGAACACTGAAGCTTTCTTT. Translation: CASSSAGWNTEAFF.

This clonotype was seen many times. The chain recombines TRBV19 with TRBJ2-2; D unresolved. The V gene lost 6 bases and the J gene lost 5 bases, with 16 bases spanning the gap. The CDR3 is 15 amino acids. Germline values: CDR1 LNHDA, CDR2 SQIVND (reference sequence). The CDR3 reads CASSGQGRITGELFF. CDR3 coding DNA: TGTGCCAGTAGCGGTCAAGGGCGGATAACCGGGGAGCTGTTTTTT.

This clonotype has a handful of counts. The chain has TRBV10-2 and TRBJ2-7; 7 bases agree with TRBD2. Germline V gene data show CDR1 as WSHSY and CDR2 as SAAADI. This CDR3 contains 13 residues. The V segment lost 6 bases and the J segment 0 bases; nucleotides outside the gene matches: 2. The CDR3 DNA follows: TGCGCCAGCAGAGGACTAGTCTCCTACGAGCAGTACTTC. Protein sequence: CASRGLVSYEQYF.

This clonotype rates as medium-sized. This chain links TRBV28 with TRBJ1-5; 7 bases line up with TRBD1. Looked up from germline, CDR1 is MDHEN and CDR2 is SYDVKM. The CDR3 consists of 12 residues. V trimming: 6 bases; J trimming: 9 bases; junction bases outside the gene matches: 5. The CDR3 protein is CASSLQGRPQHF. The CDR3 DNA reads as TGTGCCAGCAGCCTACAGGGGAGGCCCCAGCATTTT. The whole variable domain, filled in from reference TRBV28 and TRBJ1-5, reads DVKVTQSSRYLVKRTGEKVFLECVQDMDHENMFWYRQDPGLGLRLIYFSYDVKMKEKGDIPEGYSVSREKKERFSLILESASTNQTSMYLCASSLQGRPQHFGDGTRLSIL.

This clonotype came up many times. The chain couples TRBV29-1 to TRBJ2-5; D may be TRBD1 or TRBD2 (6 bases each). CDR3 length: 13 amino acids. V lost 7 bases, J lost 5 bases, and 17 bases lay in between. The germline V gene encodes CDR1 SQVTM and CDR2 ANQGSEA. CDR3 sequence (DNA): TGCAGCGGGAGGGGGGTAGCTTATGAGACCCAGTACTTC. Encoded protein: CSGRGVAYETQYF.

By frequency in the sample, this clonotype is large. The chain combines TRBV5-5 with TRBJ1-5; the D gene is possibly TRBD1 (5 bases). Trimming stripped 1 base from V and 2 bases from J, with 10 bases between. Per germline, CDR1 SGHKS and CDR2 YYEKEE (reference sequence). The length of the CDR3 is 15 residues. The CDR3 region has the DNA TGTGCCAGCAGCTTGTGGGGCGAGGGCAATCAGCCCCAGCATTTT. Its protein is CASSLWGEGNQPQHF.

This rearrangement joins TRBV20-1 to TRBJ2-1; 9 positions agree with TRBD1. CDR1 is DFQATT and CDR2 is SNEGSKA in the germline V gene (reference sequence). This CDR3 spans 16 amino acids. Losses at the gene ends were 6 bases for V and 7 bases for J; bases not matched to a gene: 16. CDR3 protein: CSAEGIGTGMRNEQFF. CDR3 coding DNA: TGCAGTGCGGAGGGTATTGGGACAGGGATGAGGAATGAGCAGTTCTTC.